These 9 T cell receptor beta chains were all obtained from the same sample, sequenced in a study of CD8+ T cells in alopecia areata. Treatment noted: oral pan-JAK inhibitor, 5-10 mg twice daily. Reverse transcription of extracted RNA yielded cDNA, which provided the sequencing template. Clones were sequenced by immunoSEQ multiplex PCR, and TCRdb holds only the in-frame ones, with some missing. Among 200,000 to 250,000 clones listed, about 64% were seen once. The sample consisted of CD4+ T cells sorted from blood, taken at week 4, from a patient treated with tofacitinib. The receptors originated from a human donor with alopecia areata.

The V gene is TRBV10-3, the J gene TRBJ2-7; tentative D call: TRBD2 (5 bases). Trimming shortened V by 10 bases and J by 2 bases, and 12 bases separated the two germline ends. CDR3 length: 12 residues. The V gene's germline CDR1 is ENHRY and CDR2 SYGVKD. CDR3 DNA sequence: TGTGCCAGCAGCGACTACACCTACGAGCAGTACTTC. Its translation: CASSDYTYEQYF.

The gene calls are TRBV29-1 and TRBJ2-7; TRBD1 is a possible D gene (6 bases). The CDR3 contains 13 residues. CDR1 is SQVTM, CDR2 ANQGSEA, per germline. The V gene lost 4 bases and the J gene lost 2 bases, with 12 bases spanning the gap. This chain's CDR3 is CSVATGLAYEQYF. CDR3 bases: TGCAGCGTTGCGACAGGTTTGGCCTACGAGCAGTACTTC.

This chain uses TRBV13 with TRBJ1-3, with unresolved D. The CDR3 runs 11 residues. CDR1 is PRHDT, CDR2 FYEKMQ, per germline (reference sequence). With 5 bases removed from V and 11 bases from J, the gap between germline ends came to 10 bases. CDR3 bases: TGTGCCAGCAGCCTCCTCCAGGCCATATATTTT. This codes for CASSLLQAIYF. Looking up the rest from reference TRBV13 and TRBJ1-3 gives the full variable domain: AAGVIQSPRHLIKEKRETATLKCYPIPRHDTVYWYQQGPGQDPQFLISFYEKMQSDKGSIPDRFSAQQFSDYHSELNMSSLELGDSALYFCASSLLQAIYFGEGSWLTVV.

The rearrangement uses TRBV2 and TRBJ2-7; D not certain. Germline loops: CDR1 SNHLY, CDR2 FYNNEI. The CDR3 is made up of 12 amino acids. V was trimmed by 2 bases and J by 0 bases, leaving 2 bases between them. The CDR3 DNA sequence: TGTGCCAGCAGTGAAAACTCCTACGAGCAGTACTTC. Its protein is CASSENSYEQYF.

The rearrangement uses TRBV4-3 and TRBJ1-2; the D is unclear. This CDR3 is built from 15 residues. The germline V and J ends were trimmed by 0 bases and 4 bases, with 12 bases remaining between them. The germline V gene has CDR1 LGHNA and CDR2 YSLEER. The CDR3 DNA sequence: TGCGCCAGCAGCCAAGAGGAGGGAGGATCCTATGGCTACACCTTC. It yields the protein CASSQEEGGSYGYTF.

The chain couples TRBV11-2 to TRBJ2-3; D may correspond to TRBD1 or TRBD2 (6 bases each). The CDR3 loop spans 16 amino acids. Germline loops: CDR1 SGHAT, CDR2 FQNNGV. V lost 5 bases, J lost 4 bases, and 19 bases lay in between. CDR3 sequence (DNA): TGTGCCAGCAGCGTACGGGGACAATCGGGGGCAGATACGCAGTATTTT. It translates to CASSVRGQSGADTQYF.

This clone occurred a few times. The gene calls are TRBV10-3 and TRBJ2-2; perhaps TRBD1 as D (6 bases). Germline CDR1 reads ENHRY; CDR2 reads SYGVKD. CDR3 length: 15 amino acids. The ends were cut back, 2 bases at V and 4 bases at J, with 11 bases in the middle. The CDR3 loop reads CAISEGARGTGELFF. Here the CDR3 DNA reads TGTGCCATCAGTGAGGGTGCCAGGGGCACCGGGGAGCTGTTTTTT.

The rearrangement joins TRBV7-2 to TRBJ1-3; D may be TRBD1 (6 bases). CDR3 length: 15 amino acids. The germline gives CDR1 SGHTA, CDR2 FQGNSA. V was pared by 5 bases and J by 0 bases, with 11 bases between. The CDR3 protein is CASSPRTASGNTIYF. CDR3 in DNA: TGTGCCAGCAGCCCAAGGACAGCCTCTGGAAACACCATATATTTT.

This clone has only one observation. The chain has TRBV11-1 and TRBJ2-3; 9 positions match TRBD1. Trimming removed 4 bases from V and 2 bases from J; junction bases left unmatched: 7. The CDR3 has 16 amino acids. Germline V CDR1 and CDR2: SGHAT, FQDESV (reference sequence). This chain's CDR3 is CASSSDRGGFTDTQYF. DNA of the CDR3: TGTGCCAGCAGCTCGGACAGGGGTGGGTTCACAGATACGCAGTATTTT.